The 22 T cell receptor beta chains below were found in one sample sequenced in a study of OX40 agonist ivuxolimab in advanced cancers. The repertoire was sequenced with immunoSEQ multiplex PCR; TCRdb's copy has only in-frame clones and lacks some. The sample consists of under 80,000 clones, roughly 91% of them appearing once. The sample here was CD4+ or CD8+ T cells sorted from blood, taken in a trial of the OX40 agonist ivuxolimab. These receptors were obtained from an adult with an advanced solid tumor such as melanoma, head and neck, liver or kidney cancer.

The chain uses TRBV29-1 and TRBJ2-7; TRBD2 matches 7 bases. Germline V gene data show CDR1 as SQVTM and CDR2 as ANQGSEA. The length of the CDR3 is 12 residues. V was pared by 7 bases and J by 2 bases, with 5 bases of the junction left unmatched. The CDR3 DNA follows: TGCAGCGCCCTCGGGACTACCTACGAGCAGTACTTC. Its translation is CSALGTTYEQYF.

The CDR3 DNA sequence: TGTGCCAGCAGTGCTTCGGGCCTGGGGGTTCAGCCCCAGCATTTT. It is translated as CASSASGLGVQPQHF. The chain recombines TRBV6-1 with TRBJ1-5, with a weak D call TRBD1 (5 bases). Per the germline V gene, CDR1 is MNHNS and CDR2 is SASEGT. There are 15 residues in the CDR3. The V end was cut by 4 bases, the J end by 6 bases, with 16 bases between.

Only one count was recorded for this clone. In DNA, the CDR3 is TGCGCCAGCAGCCAAGACAGCTCTGGAAACACCATATATTTT. Translating gives CASSQDSSGNTIYF. The chain has TRBV4-1 and TRBJ1-3; D is unresolved. Trimming took off 0 bases at V and 0 bases at J, with 3 bases between the two ends. The CDR3 runs 14 residues. Germline V CDR1 and CDR2: MGHRA, YSYEKL.

The gene calls are TRBV25-1 and TRBJ2-1, with 7 bases fitting TRBD2. CDR1 and CDR2 from the germline V gene are MGHDK and SYGVNS. The CDR3 totals 17 residues. The trim removed 5 bases at V and 4 bases at J, leaving 14 bases unmatched. This chain's CDR3 is CASSRPFTSEPYNEQFF. DNA of the CDR3: TGTGCCAGCAGTCGTCCTTTCACTAGCGAGCCGTACAATGAGCAGTTCTTC.

V gene TRBV6-1 combines with J gene TRBJ1-2; no clear D. Germline lookup yields CDR1 MNHNS and CDR2 SASEGT. Trimming removed 0 bases from V and 8 bases from J, with 7 bases in between. CDR3 length: 12 amino acids. DNA for the CDR3: TGTGCCAGCAGTGAAGCTGGGGAAGGCTACACCTTC. This encodes CASSEAGEGYTF.

This chain links TRBV6-6 with TRBJ2-5, with a weak D call TRBD2 (6 bases). Germline CDR1 is MNHNY and CDR2 is SVGAGI (reference sequence). Trimming pared 0 bases from V and 7 bases from J, leaving 18 bases between. This CDR3 comprises 16 residues. Here the CDR3 reads CASSYSPGAWTGTQYF. The CDR3 DNA sequence: TGTGCCAGCAGTTACTCCCCGGGAGCCTGGACTGGGACCCAGTACTTC.

The chain combines TRBV7-8 with TRBJ2-5; TRBD2 aligns across 7 bases. V was pared by 1 base and J by 5 bases, with 7 bases of the junction left unmatched. Germline lookup yields CDR1 SGHVS and CDR2 FQNEAQ. This CDR3 has 15 amino acids. This CDR3 reads CASSLGGGVGETQYF. The CDR3 nucleotides read TGTGCCAGCAGCTTAGGTGGGGGGGTTGGGGAGACCCAGTACTTC.

This sequence joins TRBV5-6 and TRBJ2-5, with D unclear. The V gene's germline CDR1 is SGHDT and CDR2 YYEEEE. This CDR3 has 14 residues. Trimming took 5 bases from V and 1 from J, leaving 12 bases between them. CDR3 sequence (DNA): TGTGCCAGCAGGCCGGCCCAGTCCCAAGAGACCCAGTACTTC. It codes for CASRPAQSQETQYF.

The V gene is TRBV5-8, the J gene TRBJ1-2, with D maybe TRBD1 (5 bases). Germline CDR1 is SGHTS and CDR2 is YDEGEE. The CDR3 covers 13 residues. V lost 2 bases to trimming and J lost 1 base, with 6 bases between them. CDR3 protein: CASSFRDNYGYTF. In DNA form, the CDR3 reads TGTGCCAGCAGCTTCAGGGATAACTATGGCTACACCTTC.

The rearrangement links TRBV12-5 to TRBJ1-6, with no clear D. CDR3 length: 15 residues. The V gene's germline CDR1 is LGHNT and CDR2 FRNRAP. V gave up 1 base and J gave up 10 bases, with 14 bases separating them. CDR3 bases: TGTGCTAGTGGTTTGGGGCCGACCCTGGGATCACCCCTCCACTTT. This gives the protein CASGLGPTLGSPLHF.

The rearrangement links TRBV28 to TRBJ2-7, with 7 bases fitting TRBD1. Germline CDR1 reads MDHEN; CDR2 reads SYDVKM. Unmatched junction bases numbered 9, after V lost 6 bases and J lost 1 base. The CDR3 runs to 15 residues. Here the CDR3 DNA reads TGTGCCAGCAGAGAACCGGGACAGCATTCCTACGAGCAGTACTTC. Its translation is CASREPGQHSYEQYF.

The V and J genes are TRBV10-3 and TRBJ1-5, with D maybe TRBD1 (6 bases). Trimming pared 3 bases from V and 6 bases from J, leaving 12 bases between. Looked up from germline, CDR1 is ENHRY and CDR2 is SYGVKD. The CDR3 covers 14 residues. CDR3 DNA: TGTGCCATCAGTGACAGGGGTTACAGTCAGCCCCAGCATTTT. Protein sequence: CAISDRGYSQPQHF.

This chain uses TRBV6-1 with TRBJ2-5; D gene uncertain. Trimming stripped 1 base from V and 9 bases from J, with 15 bases between. Germline V gene sequence: CDR1 MNHNS, CDR2 SASEGT. The CDR3 is 14 residues long. The CDR3 reads CASSEEPAQTAQYF. The CDR3 bases are TGTGCCAGCAGTGAAGAGCCAGCCCAAACCGCCCAGTACTTC.

The chain joins TRBV9 to TRBJ2-7; either TRBD1 or TRBD2 may supply D (5 bases each). V was trimmed by 4 bases and J by 5 bases, leaving 22 bases between them. CDR1 and CDR2 from the germline V gene are SGDLS and YYNGEE. The CDR3 contains 16 residues. CDR3 protein: CASSLKGVFGTDEQYF. CDR3 sequence (DNA): TGTGCCAGCAGCTTGAAGGGAGTTTTCGGGACGGACGAGCAGTACTTC.

V gene TRBV5-5 combines with J gene TRBJ1-3; D uncertain. V lost 4 bases to trimming and J lost 0 bases, with 5 bases between them. The CDR3 has 13 amino acids. Germline-derived CDR1 and CDR2 are SGHKS and YYEKEE (reference sequence). CDR3 DNA sequence: TGTGCCAGCAGCCTCAGCTCTGGAAACACCATATATTTT. The encoded protein is CASSLSSGNTIYF.

J is TRBJ2-1 and V is TRBV10-3; TRBD2 agrees at 8 bases. The junction had 7 bases not matched to a gene; V was cut back by 0 bases and J by 0 bases. The germline CDR1 and CDR2 sequences are ENHRY and SYGVKD. The CDR3 spans 18 residues. As DNA, the CDR3 is TGTGCCATCAGTGAGTCCAAATTCCTAGCGGGCTCCTACAATGAGCAGTTCTTC. This encodes CAISESKFLAGSYNEQFF.

This chain connects TRBV7-2 to TRBJ2-1; 11 nucleotides align to TRBD2. V gave up 3 bases and J gave up 6 bases; unmatched junction bases: 10. Germline loops: CDR1 SGHTA, CDR2 FQGNSA. This CDR3 spans 17 amino acids. CDR3 protein: CASSFIAGGLIFNEQFF. The CDR3 DNA sequence: TGTGCCAGCAGCTTCATAGCGGGAGGGCTTATCTTCAATGAGCAGTTCTTC.

CDR3 DNA sequence: TGTGCCAGCAGCCACGGGACGCAATGGGAGACCCAGTACTTC. As protein: CASSHGTQWETQYF. This chain connects TRBV14 to TRBJ2-5, with D perhaps matching TRBD1 or TRBD2 (5 bases each). The CDR3 has 14 residues. V was trimmed by 3 bases and J by 5 bases, leaving 13 bases between them. Germline-derived CDR1 and CDR2 are SGHDN and FVKESK.

The chain combines TRBV20-1 with TRBJ2-3; no reliable D call. The ends were cut back, 6 bases at V and 4 bases at J, with 8 bases in the middle. The CDR3 is made up of 11 amino acids. The germline CDR1 and CDR2 sequences are DFQATT and SNEGSKA (reference sequence). This CDR3 reads CSAKGADTQYF. The DNA for the CDR3 is TGCAGTGCCAAGGGCGCAGATACGCAGTATTTT.

This clone was counted once. The chain is built from TRBV4-2 and TRBJ2-2; D is uncertain. Germline lookup yields CDR1 LGHNA and CDR2 YNFKEQ. The CDR3 contains 14 residues. V shed 0 bases and J shed 6 bases, with 8 bases lying between them. The CDR3 nucleotides read TGTGCCAGCAGCCAAGAAATCCGAGCCGGGGAGCTGTTTTTT. This codes for CASSQEIRAGELFF.

The rearrangement links TRBV7-9 to TRBJ2-7; TRBD2 aligns across 7 bases. Trimming at V came to 1 base and at J to 3 bases, leaving 15 bases not matched to a gene. In germline, CDR1 is SEHNR, CDR2 FQNEAQ (reference sequence). The CDR3 loop spans 18 amino acids. CDR3 protein: CASSLGLLGGTENYEQYF. The DNA of the CDR3 is TGTGCCAGCAGCTTAGGGCTCCTCGGGGGGACGGAGAACTACGAGCAGTACTTC.

This chain links TRBV7-9 with TRBJ1-3, with D unresolved. Looked up from germline, CDR1 is SEHNR and CDR2 is FQNEAQ (reference sequence). CDR3 size: 14 residues. V lost 10 bases to trimming and J lost 4 bases, with 17 bases between them. CDR3 sequence (DNA): TGTGCCACTCTCCGGGCCTCAACGGGAAACACCATATATTTT. Translated, it gives CATLRASTGNTIYF.